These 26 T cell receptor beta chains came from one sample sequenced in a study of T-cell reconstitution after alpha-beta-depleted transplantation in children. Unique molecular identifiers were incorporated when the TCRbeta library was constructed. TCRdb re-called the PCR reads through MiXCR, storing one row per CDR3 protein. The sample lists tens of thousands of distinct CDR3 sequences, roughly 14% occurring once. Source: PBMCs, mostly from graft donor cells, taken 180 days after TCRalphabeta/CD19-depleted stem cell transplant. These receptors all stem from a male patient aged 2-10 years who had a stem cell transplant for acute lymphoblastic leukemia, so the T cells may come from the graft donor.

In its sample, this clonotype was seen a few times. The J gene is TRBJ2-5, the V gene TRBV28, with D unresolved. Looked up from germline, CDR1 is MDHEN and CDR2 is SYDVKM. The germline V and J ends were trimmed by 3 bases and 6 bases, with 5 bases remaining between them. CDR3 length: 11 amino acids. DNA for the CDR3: TGTGCCAGCAGTTTCTCTAAGACCCAGTACTTC. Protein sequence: CASSFSKTQYF.

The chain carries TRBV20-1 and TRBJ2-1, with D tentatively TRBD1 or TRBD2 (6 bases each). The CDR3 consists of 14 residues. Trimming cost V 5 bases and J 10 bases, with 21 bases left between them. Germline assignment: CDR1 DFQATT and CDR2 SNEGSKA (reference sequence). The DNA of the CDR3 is TGCAGTGCTCAATGGAGGGGGTTGGTTGGGGAGCAGTTCTTC. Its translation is CSAQWRGLVGEQFF.

DNA for the CDR3: TGTGCCAGCAGCAGAGGTCCCCAGGGGTACAATGAGCAGTTCTTC. This sequence encodes CASSRGPQGYNEQFF. This rearrangement joins TRBV7-3 to TRBJ2-1; perhaps TRBD1 as D (6 bases). V was pared by 5 bases and J by 4 bases, with 15 bases between. The CDR3 is made up of 15 amino acids. Germline V lookup: CDR1 SGHTA, CDR2 FQGTGA.

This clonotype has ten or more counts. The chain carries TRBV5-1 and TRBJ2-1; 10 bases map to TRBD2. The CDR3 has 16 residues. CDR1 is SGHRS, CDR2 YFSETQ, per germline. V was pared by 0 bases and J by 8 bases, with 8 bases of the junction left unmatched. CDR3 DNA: TGCGCCAGCAGCTTGGCTCCGGGACTAGCGAAACATGAGCAGTTCTTC. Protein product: CASSLAPGLAKHEQFF.

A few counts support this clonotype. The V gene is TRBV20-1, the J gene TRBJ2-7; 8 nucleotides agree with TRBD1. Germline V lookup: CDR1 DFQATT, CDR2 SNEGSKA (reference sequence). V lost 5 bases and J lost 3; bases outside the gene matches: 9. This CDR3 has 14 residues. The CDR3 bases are TGCAGTGCTCTCCAGGGGGCCCTCTTCTACGAGCAGTACTTC. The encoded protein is CSALQGALFYEQYF.

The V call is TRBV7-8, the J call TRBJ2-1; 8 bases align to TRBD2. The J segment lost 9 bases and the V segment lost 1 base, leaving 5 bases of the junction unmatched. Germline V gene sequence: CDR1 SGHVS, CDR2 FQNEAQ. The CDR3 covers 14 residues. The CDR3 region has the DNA TGTGCCAGCAGCTTAGGCGGGGGGCCTATTGAGCAGTTCTTC. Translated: CASSLGGGPIEQFF.

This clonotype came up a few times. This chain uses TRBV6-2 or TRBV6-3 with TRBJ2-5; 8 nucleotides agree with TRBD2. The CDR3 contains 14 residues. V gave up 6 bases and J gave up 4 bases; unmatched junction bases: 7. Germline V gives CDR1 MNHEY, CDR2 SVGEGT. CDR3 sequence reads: CASSRGGLGETQYF. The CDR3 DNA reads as TGTGCCAGCAGCCGGGGGGGCCTTGGAGAGACCCAGTACTTC.

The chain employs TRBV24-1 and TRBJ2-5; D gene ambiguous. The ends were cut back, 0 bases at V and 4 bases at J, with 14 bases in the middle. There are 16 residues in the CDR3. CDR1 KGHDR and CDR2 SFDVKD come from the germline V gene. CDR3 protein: CATSDLLLPGRETQYF. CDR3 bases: TGTGCCACCAGTGATTTGCTCCTTCCCGGACGAGAGACCCAGTACTTC.

The CDR3 sequence is CASSPGLAALYEQYF. The CDR3 DNA reads as TGTGCCAGCAGCCCGGGACTAGCGGCCCTCTACGAGCAGTACTTC. The chain couples TRBV9 to TRBJ2-7; 11 bases line up with TRBD2. Trimming removed 4 bases from V and 3 bases from J; junction bases left unmatched: 6. Germline values: CDR1 SGDLS, CDR2 YYNGEE. CDR3 size: 15 residues.

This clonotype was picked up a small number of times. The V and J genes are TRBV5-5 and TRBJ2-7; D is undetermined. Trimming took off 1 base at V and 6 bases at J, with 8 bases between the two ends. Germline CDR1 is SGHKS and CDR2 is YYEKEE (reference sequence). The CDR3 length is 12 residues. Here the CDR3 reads CASSLPPGEQYF. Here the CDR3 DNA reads TGTGCCAGCAGCTTGCCCCCAGGCGAGCAGTACTTC.

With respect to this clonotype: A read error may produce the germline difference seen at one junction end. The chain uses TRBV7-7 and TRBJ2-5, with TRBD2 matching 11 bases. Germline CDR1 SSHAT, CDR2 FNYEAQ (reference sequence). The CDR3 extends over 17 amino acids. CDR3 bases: TGTGCTAGCAGCTCCCTTATAGCGGGAGGGCCCATGGAGACCCAGTACTTC. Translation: CASSSLIAGGPMETQYF.

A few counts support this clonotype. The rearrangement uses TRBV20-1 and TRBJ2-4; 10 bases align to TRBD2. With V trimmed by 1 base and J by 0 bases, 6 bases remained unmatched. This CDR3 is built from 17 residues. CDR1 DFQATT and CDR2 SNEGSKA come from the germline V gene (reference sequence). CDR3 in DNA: TGCAGTGCTAGAGTCGCTAGCGGGAGCCGAGCCAAAAACATTCAGTACTTC. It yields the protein CSARVASGSRAKNIQYF.

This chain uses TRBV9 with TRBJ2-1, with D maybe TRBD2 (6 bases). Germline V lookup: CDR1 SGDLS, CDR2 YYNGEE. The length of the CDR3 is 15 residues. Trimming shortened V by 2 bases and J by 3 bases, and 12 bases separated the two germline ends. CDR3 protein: CASSVTWRGYNEQFF. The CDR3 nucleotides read TGTGCCAGCAGCGTCACGTGGCGGGGCTACAATGAGCAGTTCTTC. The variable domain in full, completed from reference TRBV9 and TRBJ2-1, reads DSGVTQTPKHLITATGQRVTLRCSPRSGDLSVYWYQQSLDQGLQFLIQYYNGEERAKGNILERFSAQQFPDLHSELNLSSLELGDSALYFCASSVTWRGYNEQFFGPGTRLTVL.

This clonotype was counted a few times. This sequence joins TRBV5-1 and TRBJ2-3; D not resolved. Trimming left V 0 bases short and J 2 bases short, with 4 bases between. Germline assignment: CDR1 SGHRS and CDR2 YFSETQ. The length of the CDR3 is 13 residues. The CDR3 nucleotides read TGCGCCAGCAGCTTGGTCCTCACAGATACGCAGTATTTT. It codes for CASSLVLTDTQYF. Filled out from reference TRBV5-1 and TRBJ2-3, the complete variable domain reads KAGVTQTPRYLIKTRGQQVTLSCSPISGHRSVSWYQQTPGQGLQFLFEYFSETQRNKGNFPGRFSGRQFSNSRSEMNVSTLELGDSALYLCASSLVLTDTQYFGPGTRLTVL.

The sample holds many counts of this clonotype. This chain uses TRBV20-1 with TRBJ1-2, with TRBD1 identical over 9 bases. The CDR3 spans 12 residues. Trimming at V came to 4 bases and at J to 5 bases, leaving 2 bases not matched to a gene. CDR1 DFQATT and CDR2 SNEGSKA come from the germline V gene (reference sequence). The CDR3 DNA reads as TGCAGTGCTAACAGGGGGCGATATGGCTACACCTTC. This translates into CSANRGRYGYTF.

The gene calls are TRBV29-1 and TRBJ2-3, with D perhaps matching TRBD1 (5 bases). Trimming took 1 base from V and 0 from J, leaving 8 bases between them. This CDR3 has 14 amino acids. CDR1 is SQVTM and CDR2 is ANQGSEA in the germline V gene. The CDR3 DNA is TGCAGCGTTGAAGGGACACCTAGCACAGATACGCAGTATTTT. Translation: CSVEGTPSTDTQYF.

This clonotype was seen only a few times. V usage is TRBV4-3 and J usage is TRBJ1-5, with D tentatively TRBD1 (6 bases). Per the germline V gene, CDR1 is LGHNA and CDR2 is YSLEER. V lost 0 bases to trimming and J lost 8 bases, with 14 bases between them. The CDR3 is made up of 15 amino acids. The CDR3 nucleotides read TGCGCCAGCAGCCAAGATCTACGGGGGCTGAAGCCCCAGCATTTT. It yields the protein CASSQDLRGLKPQHF.

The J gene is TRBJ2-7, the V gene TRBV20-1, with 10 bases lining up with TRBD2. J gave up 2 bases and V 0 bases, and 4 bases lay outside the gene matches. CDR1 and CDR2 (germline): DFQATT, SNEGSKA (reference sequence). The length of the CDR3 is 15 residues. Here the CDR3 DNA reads TGCAGTGCTAGAGATCGCAGCGGGGGGGCCTACGAGCAGTACTTC. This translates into CSARDRSGGAYEQYF.

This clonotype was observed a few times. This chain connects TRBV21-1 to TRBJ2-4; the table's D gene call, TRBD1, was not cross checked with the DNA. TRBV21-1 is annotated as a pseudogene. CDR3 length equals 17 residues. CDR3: CASKQGKPEEAKNIQYF. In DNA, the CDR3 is TGTGCCAGCAAACAGGGGAAACCCGAGGAAGCCAAAAACATTCAGTACTTC.

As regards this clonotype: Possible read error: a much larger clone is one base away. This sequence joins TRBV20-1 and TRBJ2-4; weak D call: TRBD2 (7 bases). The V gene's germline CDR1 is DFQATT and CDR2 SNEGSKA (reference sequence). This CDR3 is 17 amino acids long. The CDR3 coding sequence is TGCAGTGTTAGATGGCGGGGGCGCTTGTCGGCCAAAAACATTCAGTACTTC. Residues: CSVRWRGRLSAKNIQYF.

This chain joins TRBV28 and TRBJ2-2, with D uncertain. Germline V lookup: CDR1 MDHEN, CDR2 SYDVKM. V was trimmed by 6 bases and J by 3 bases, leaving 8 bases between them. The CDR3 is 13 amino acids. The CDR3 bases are TGTGCCAGCAGGCCTCTTGACACCGGGGAGCTGTTTTTT. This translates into CASRPLDTGELFF.

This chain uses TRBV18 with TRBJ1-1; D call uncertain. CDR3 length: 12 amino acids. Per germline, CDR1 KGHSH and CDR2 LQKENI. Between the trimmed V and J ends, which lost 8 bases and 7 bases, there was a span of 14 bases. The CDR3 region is CASAAGWDEAFF. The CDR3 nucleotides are TGTGCCAGCGCCGCGGGGTGGGATGAAGCTTTCTTT.

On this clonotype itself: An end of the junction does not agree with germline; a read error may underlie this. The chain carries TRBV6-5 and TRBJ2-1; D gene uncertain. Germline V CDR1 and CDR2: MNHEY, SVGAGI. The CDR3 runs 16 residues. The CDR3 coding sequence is TGTGCCAGCAGTTCCGGTTTCCAAAGCTCCTACAATGAGCAGCTCTTC. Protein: CASSSGFQSSYNEQLF.

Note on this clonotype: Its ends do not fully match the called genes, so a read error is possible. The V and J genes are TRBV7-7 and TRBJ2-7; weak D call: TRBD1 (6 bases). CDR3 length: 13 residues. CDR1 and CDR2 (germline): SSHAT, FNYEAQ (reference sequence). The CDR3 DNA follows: TGTGCTAGCAGCTTAACAGGGCGGGCCGAGCAGTACTTC. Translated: CASSLTGRAEQYF.

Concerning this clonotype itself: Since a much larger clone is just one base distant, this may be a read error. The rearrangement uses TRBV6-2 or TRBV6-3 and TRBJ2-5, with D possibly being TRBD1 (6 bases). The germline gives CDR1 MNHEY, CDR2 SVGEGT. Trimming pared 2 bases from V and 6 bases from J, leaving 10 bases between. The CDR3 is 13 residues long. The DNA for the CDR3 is TGTGCCAGCAGTTACGCAGGGGAACAGACCCAGTACTTC. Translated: CASSYAGEQTQYF.

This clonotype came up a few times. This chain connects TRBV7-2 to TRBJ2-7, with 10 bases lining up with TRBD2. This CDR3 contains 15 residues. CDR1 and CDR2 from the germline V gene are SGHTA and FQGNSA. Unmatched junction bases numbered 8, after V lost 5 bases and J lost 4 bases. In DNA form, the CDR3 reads TGTGCCAGCAGCCGGTGGACTAGCGGCAAATACGAGCAGTACTTC. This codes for CASSRWTSGKYEQYF.